This TCR beta chain was captured by sequencing in a study of glioma-infiltrating T cells. Study-wide results and limits: Above-expected tissue-blood divergence occurred in all gliomas, most in low-grade ones. Only very few CDR3 sequences appeared in both tissue and blood.

In regard to this clonotype: Its antigen is as yet unknown.

The iRepertoire nested amplicon-rescue multiplex PCR amplified TCR alpha and beta CDR3s from RNA. One-step reverse transcription and amplification started from around 100-400 ng of tissue mRNA or PBMC total RNA. TCRdb passed the multiplex PCR reads through MiXCR, listing each CDR3 protein once. The sample has fewer than 200,000 distinct CDR3 sequences; over 25% are singletons. V lost 5 bases and J lost 2, with 13 bases in between. There are 14 residues in the CDR3. CDR1 SGHTA and CDR2 FQGNSA come from the germline V gene. The J gene is TRBJ2-7, the V gene TRBV7-2; the D is unclear. What was sequenced was glioma tissue, nonneoplastic brain tissue, or PBMCs (not recorded which). The receptor's source is a human donor with low-grade glioma or glioblastoma, undergoing nonglioma brain surgery, or in good health (not recorded which). The CDR3 DNA reads as TGTGCCAGCAGCACAAGGACGATCCCCTACGAGCAGTACTTC. The encoded protein is CASSTRTIPYEQYF.